These 2 T cell receptor beta chains were sequenced from one sample in a study of T cells in Graves' hyperthyroidism and ophthalmopathy. There were TCR beta CDR3 regions amplified from RNA transcripts. TCR CDR3 regions were first amplified by RT-PCR with HTBI primers. In TCRdb, the multiplex PCR reads were re-called with MiXCR into one record per CDR3 protein. The table includes hundreds of thousands of distinct CDR3 sequences, around 38% detected once. The specimen was blood. All receptors come from a man aged 18 to 30 with Graves' hyperthyroidism.

This clonotype was counted ten times or more. The chain uses TRBV20-1 and TRBJ2-7; 7 nucleotides align to TRBD2. Germline loops: CDR1 DFQATT, CDR2 SNEGSKA (reference sequence). The J segment lost 4 bases and the V segment lost 4 bases, leaving 10 bases of the junction unmatched. CDR3 length: 14 amino acids. CDR3 amino acids: CSATEGGSRYEQYF. The CDR3, as DNA: TGCAGTGCTACCGAAGGCGGGAGTAGATACGAGCAGTACTTC.

V is TRBV9 and J is TRBJ1-2, with D tentatively TRBD1 (6 bases). The CDR3 consists of 20 residues. V lost 1 base, J lost 0 bases, and 25 bases lay in between. In germline, CDR1 is SGDLS, CDR2 YYNGEE. The CDR3 protein is CASSVLPQYRDLQTNYGYTF. The CDR3 bases are TGTGCCAGCAGCGTACTCCCTCAATACAGGGACTTGCAGACTAACTATGGCTACACCTTC.